This T cell receptor beta chain stems from a study of cytomegalovirus exposure and HLA in healthy donors (dated 2017 in TCRdb). About the full investigation: According to an earlier analysis of around 600 of the donors, roughly 180 million T cells yielded roughly 100 million unique TCR beta sequences and more than 250 Gb of sequence data. An early release covering some 640 HLA-typed donors comprised around 300 gigabases of sequencing data and roughly 86 million unique TCR sequences. Among the roughly 390 genotyped donors, about 85% belonged to the genetic ancestry cluster associated with self-reported Caucasian donors. The study aimed to test whether signatures of past pathogen exposure could be identified by cataloging public T cell receptors. Using immunosequencing, the study profiled T cell repertoires from roughly 650 subjects and related those repertoires to cytomegalovirus serostatus. Along with the approximately 650-subject first cohort, a separate validation cohort of over 90 different subjects was used. High-throughput TCR immunosequencing, statistical association of individual TCRs with disease status, and machine learning were combined to predict cytomegalovirus infection status. To study patterns of TCR occurrence, a later analysis re-analyzed previously published TCR beta repertoires from under 750 donors and added high-resolution HLA genotyping. The later analysis used no new phenotypic data to find candidate immune exposures, relying instead on TCR beta sequences and their occurrence across donors. To decide whether each TCR beta V gene segment behaved as functional or pseudogenic, an earlier analysis of some 600 of the donors relied on high-throughput TCR beta sequencing. Donor age, sex, ethnicity and CMV serostatus were collected together with the repertoire data. In a later genetic analysis, genome-wide SNP genotypes for about 65% of the 666 donors were used, and that subset was treated as a discovery cohort. All discovery cohort repertoires had been generated using a single sequencing platform. Both class I and class II loci were covered by HLA typing, at four-digit resolution. Typing coverage varied by locus: about 620-630 donors for A, B, C, DRB1 and DQB1; approximately 520 for DQA1; about 590 for DPA1; about 450 for DPB1. Five DR-DQ haplotypes were treated as single units for association and clustering because of strong linkage in the cohort. On average, 235,054 unique TCR beta nucleotide sequences were sequenced per donor among a few hundred genotyped donors of the cohort, with 15% to 20% of those sequences being non-productive.

As regards this clone: Its specific antigen is unknown. Base qualities were left out, and no much larger clone turns up one base away.

Libraries came from the immunoSEQ multiplex PCR assay. For the multiplex PCR, a mixture combining 60 forward primers for TCR Vbeta segments and 13 reverse primers for TCR Jbeta segments was used. A multiplex PCR assay on genomic DNA amplified the CDR3 region of rearranged TCR beta genes. The Illumina HiSeq System was used to sequence the amplified TCR beta libraries as 87-base-pair reads. Processing in the source paper ran as follows. Across the roughly 670 repertoires, a later analysis counted some 80 million unique TCR beta chains, roughly 11 million of which were shared by at least two donors. Raw reads were error-corrected and collapsed into unique sequences with a nearest-neighbor algorithm that merged closely related sequences to remove PCR and sequencing errors. CDR3 sequences were aligned to IMGT reference sequences to assign V, D and J gene segments. For a sequence to be retained, a match of at least six nucleotides to both a V gene segment and a J gene segment was required. Rearrangements were called productive when the CDR3 lacked stop codons and stayed in frame with V and J; all others were non-productive. CDR3 was defined by IMGT convention, running from the second conserved V-encoded cysteine to the conserved J-encoded phenylalanine. In an earlier analysis of roughly 610 of the donors, sequences lacking an unambiguous match to a single V gene segment were excluded. An earlier analysis of about 590 of the donors classified V segments as functional when productive rearrangements were above 56.7% and as segregating when the standard deviation between donors was above 5%. To diagnose cytomegalovirus status from the catalog of TCR beta chain sequences, a statistical classification framework was built. In a later analysis, TCR nucleotide sequences were compared against IMGT/GENE-DB human TR gene sequences so that V and J genes could be assigned. A later analysis assigned CDR3 sequences and most-parsimonious VDJ recombination scenarios with the TCRdist pipeline. A later analysis defined each TCR beta chain by its CDR3 amino acid sequence plus V-gene family, and excluded reads lacking a unique V-gene family. A later analysis removed 550 to 650 highly shared, low-generation-probability nucleotide sequences to deal with suspected cross-contamination and a sequencing artifact. In a later analysis, a clonal expansion index for each public chain was calculated from normalized within-repertoire ranks of inferred template counts. In a later analysis, generation probabilities were computed with a VDJ recombination model fitted to out-of-frame rearrangements, and the resulting probabilities were checked against IGoR. In a later analysis, TCR-TCR, TCR-HLA and TCR-CMV co-occurrence was scored with hypergeometric tests, and a repertoire-size bias correction was applied to TCR pairs. To estimate false discovery rates, a later analysis permuted the HLA or CMV assignments 20 times. In a later analysis, co-occurring TCRs were grouped with DBSCAN, and TCRdist sequence similarity was added when clustering was performed within HLA-allele-positive subsets. Repertoires with fewer than 30,000 or more than 120,000 public chains were left out of co-occurrence clustering, as were five repertoires with anomalous nucleotide sharing. The clones in this table, taken by TCRdb from immuneACCESS, are in-frame only. Not every clone is retained; where verified, under half of the shortfall comes from an unresolved V gene, and the cause of the rest is unknown. Clonal size and the V and J genes are those of that table, whereas D and trimming came from the DNA. Present in this sample are roughly 140,000 clones, almost 85% of which were seen just once. In total, the top ten clones hold around 5.4% of the sample.

Overall study results and their limits: The authors suggested that the approach could potentially be generalized to other disease states and immunological phenotypes. Correlated functional status among segregating V segments might reflect linkage disequilibrium, but an unknown experimental factor could not be ruled out. A later analysis associated 16,951 TCR beta sequences with specific HLA alleles at a false discovery rate of 0.05. The classifier was reported to diagnose cytomegalovirus status with high specificity and sensitivity in both the original and validation cohorts. V-gene and J-gene trimming of TCR beta chains was associated with a missense DCLRE1C variant in a later genetic analysis, and the association was replicated in an independent cohort. A later genetic analysis reported fewer N-insertions in productive TCRs among donors in an Asian-associated ancestry cluster than the roughly 700-donor mean. CMV serostatus was the only immune exposure information available for the cohort. Over 15 rarely observed V segments, including chromosome 9 orphons, were excluded from the earlier analysis of approximately 500 of the donors because counts were too low. Strong co-occurrence of HLA alleles, especially DR and DQ, made assigning TCR associations to individual alleles difficult. A group of highly shared sequence variants was considered likely to be a technical artifact of the sequencing pipeline. The study listed 150 to 200 TCR beta chains as associated with cytomegalovirus. In an earlier analysis of about 540 of the donors, most TCR beta V segments were observed in productive rearrangements about 87% or about 30% of the time, broadly matching IMGT annotations. A later analysis found that most CMV-associated TCR beta chains appeared HLA-restricted, with HLA associations seemingly driven largely by CMV exposure. Some IMGT-functional V segments, including TRBV6-2 and TRBV6-3, could not be told apart with the 87-base-pair reads, so those segments were excluded. Because some donors lacked HLA typing at each locus, the association tests relied only on the typed subset. In this cohort, only TCR beta chains were sequenced, and detectable features were limited by the absence of alpha or paired-chain data. Several of the top co-occurrence clusters appeared to be linked to parvovirus B19, influenza, CMV and Epstein-Barr virus, according to a later analysis. In a later analysis, HLA-associated TCR beta chains were found to be more clonally expanded and to have lower generation probabilities than equally common non-associated chains. Sequencing depth was assumed to be roughly uniform across donors in the presence/absence analyses, though that assumption may not hold. A few of the identified cytomegalovirus-associated TCR beta chains were confirmed in vitro to be specific for cytomegalovirus antigens. In a later analysis, TCR association rates were found to vary across HLA loci, with the most associated TCRs seen for DRB1 alleles and the fewest for HLA-C alleles. Most TCR sequences were seen in very few donors, while some public TCRs were found in many individuals. A further reported finding was that TCR beta sequences accurately predicted the HLA-A and HLA-B alleles for most subjects in the first cohort.

Sequences SGHTA (CDR1) and FQGNSA (CDR2) are obtained from the germline V gene. A distance of 13 bases separates the germline ends of V and J, which lose 1 base and 4 bases respectively. The CDR3 spans 15 residues, from the cysteine through the phenylalanine. The read is trimmed to its CDR3 DNA, 45 bases read in frame from base 1. In total, roughly 670 healthy bone marrow donors made up the cohort. Cohort members were all nominally healthy when sampled, although unrecorded immune exposures were likely present. The donor was CMV seropositive and belonged to the group of some 290 seropositive cohort members. A peripheral blood sample was provided by each donor, and peripheral blood mononuclear cells were used for TCR beta sequencing. Genomic DNA was extracted from the blood cell samples with the Qiagen DNeasy Blood Extraction Kit.

The V and J segments used are TRBV7-2 and TRBJ1-2; the D gene is perhaps TRBD1, from 6 matching bases. Sequenced input: PBMCs. The sequence was collected from a man aged 25 to 45 in good health and CMV-seropositive. The nucleotide sequence reads TGTGCCAGCAGCTTAGATTTGAGGGGGTCCTATGGCTACACCTTC. This translates into CASSLDLRGSYGYTF.